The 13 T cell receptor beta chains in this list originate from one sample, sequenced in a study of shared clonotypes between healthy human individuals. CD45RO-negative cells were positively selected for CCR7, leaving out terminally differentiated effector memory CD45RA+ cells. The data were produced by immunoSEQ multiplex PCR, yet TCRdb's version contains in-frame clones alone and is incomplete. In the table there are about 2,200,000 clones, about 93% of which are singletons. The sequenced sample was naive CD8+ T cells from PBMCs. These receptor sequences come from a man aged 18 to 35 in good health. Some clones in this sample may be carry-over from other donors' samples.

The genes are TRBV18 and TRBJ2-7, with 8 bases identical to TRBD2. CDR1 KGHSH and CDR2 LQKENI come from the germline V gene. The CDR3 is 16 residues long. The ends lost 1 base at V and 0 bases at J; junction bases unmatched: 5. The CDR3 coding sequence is TGTGCCAGCTCACCACGAAGCGGGAGCGCCTCCTACGAGCAGTACTTC. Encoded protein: CASSPRSGSASYEQYF.

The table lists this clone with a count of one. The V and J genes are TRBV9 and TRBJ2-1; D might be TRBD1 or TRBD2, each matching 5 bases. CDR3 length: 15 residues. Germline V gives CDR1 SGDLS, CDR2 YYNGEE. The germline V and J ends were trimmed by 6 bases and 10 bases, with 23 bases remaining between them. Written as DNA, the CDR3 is TGTGCCAGCACCCCTTGGGGCTCAGGAGGAGAGGAGCAGTTCTTC. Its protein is CASTPWGSGGEEQFF.

Written as DNA, the CDR3 is TGTGCCAGCAGTGAACCCGGAGGTTACAGTTACAATGAGCAGTTCTTC. Translated, it gives CASSEPGGYSYNEQFF. The genes are TRBV6-1 and TRBJ2-1; D possibly corresponds to TRBD2 (5 bases). This CDR3 spans 16 amino acids. Trimming took off 2 bases at V and 4 bases at J, with 15 bases between the two ends. Per the germline V gene, CDR1 is MNHNS and CDR2 is SASEGT.

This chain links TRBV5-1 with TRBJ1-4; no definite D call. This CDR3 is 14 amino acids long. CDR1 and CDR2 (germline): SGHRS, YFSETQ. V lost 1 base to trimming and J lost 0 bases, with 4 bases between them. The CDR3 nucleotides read TGCGCCAGCAGCTTGACGGCAACTAATGAAAAACTGTTTTTT. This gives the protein CASSLTATNEKLFF.

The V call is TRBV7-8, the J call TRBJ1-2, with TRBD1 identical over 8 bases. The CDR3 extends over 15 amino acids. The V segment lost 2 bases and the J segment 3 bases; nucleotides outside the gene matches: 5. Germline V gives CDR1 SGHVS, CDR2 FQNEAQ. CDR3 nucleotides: TGTGCCAGCAGCTTACCGGGACAGGCCTACTATGGCTACACCTTC. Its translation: CASSLPGQAYYGYTF.

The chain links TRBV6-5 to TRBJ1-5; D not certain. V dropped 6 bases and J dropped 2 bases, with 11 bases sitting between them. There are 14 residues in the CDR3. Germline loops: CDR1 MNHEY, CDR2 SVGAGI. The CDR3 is CASSRTPGNQPQHF. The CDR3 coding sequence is TGTGCCAGCAGCCGTACTCCCGGCAATCAGCCCCAGCATTTT.

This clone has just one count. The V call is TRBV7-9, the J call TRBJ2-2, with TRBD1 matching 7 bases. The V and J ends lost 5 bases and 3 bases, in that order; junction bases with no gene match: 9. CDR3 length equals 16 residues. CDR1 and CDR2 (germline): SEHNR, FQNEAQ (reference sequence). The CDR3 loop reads CASSPVTGAHTGELFF. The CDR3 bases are TGTGCCAGCAGCCCCGTCACAGGGGCTCACACCGGGGAGCTGTTTTTT.

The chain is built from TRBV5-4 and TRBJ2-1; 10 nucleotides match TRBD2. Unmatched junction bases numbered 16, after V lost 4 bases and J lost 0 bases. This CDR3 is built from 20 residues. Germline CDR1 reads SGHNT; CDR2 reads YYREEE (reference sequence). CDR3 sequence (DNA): TGTGCCAGCAGCCTAAGTGTCCTTTTGGCTAGCGGGAGCTCCTACAATGAGCAGTTCTTC. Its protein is CASSLSVLLASGSSYNEQFF.

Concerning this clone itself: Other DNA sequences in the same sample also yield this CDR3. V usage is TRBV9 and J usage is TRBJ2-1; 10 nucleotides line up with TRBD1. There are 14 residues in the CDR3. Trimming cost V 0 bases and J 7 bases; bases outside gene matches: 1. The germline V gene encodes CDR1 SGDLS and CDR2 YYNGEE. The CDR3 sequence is CASSVGGQGNEQFF. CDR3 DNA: TGTGCCAGCAGCGTAGGGGGACAGGGGAATGAGCAGTTCTTC. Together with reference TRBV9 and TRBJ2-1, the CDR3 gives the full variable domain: DSGVTQTPKHLITATGQRVTLRCSPRSGDLSVYWYQQSLDQGLQFLIQYYNGEERAKGNILERFSAQQFPDLHSELNLSSLELGDSALYFCASSVGGQGNEQFFGPGTRLTVL.

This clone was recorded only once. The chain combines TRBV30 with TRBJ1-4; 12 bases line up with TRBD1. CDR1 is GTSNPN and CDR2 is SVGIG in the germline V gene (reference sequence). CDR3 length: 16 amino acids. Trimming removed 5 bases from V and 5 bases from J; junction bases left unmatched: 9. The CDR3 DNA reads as TGTGCCTGGGAATCCGGGACAGGGGGCTTCAATGAAAAACTGTTTTTT. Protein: CAWESGTGGFNEKLFF.

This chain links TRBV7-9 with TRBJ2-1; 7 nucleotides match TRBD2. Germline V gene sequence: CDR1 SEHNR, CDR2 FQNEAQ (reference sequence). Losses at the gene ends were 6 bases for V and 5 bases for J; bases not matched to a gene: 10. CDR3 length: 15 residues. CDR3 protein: CASSLPSGADNEQFF. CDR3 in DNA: TGTGCCAGCAGTCTACCTAGCGGAGCAGACAATGAGCAGTTCTTC. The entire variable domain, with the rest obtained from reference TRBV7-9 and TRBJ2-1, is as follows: DTGVSQNPRHKITKRGQNVTFRCDPISEHNRLYWYRQTLGQGPEFLTYFQNEAQLEKSRLLSDRFSAERPKGSFSTLEIQRTEQGDSAMYLCASSLPSGADNEQFFGPGTRLTVL.

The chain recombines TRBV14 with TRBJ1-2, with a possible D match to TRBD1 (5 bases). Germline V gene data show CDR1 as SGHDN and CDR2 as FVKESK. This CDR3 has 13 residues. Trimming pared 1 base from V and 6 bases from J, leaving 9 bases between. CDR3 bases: TGTGCCAGCAGCCAAGCCCCAGGGCATGGCTACACCTTC. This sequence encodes CASSQAPGHGYTF.

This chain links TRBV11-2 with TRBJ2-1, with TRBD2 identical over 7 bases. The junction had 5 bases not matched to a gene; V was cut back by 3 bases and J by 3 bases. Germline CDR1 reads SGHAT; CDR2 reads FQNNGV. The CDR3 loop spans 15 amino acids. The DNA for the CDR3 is TGTGCCAGCAGCTTCGTCGGCGGGGGCTACAATGAGCAGTTCTTC. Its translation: CASSFVGGGYNEQFF.